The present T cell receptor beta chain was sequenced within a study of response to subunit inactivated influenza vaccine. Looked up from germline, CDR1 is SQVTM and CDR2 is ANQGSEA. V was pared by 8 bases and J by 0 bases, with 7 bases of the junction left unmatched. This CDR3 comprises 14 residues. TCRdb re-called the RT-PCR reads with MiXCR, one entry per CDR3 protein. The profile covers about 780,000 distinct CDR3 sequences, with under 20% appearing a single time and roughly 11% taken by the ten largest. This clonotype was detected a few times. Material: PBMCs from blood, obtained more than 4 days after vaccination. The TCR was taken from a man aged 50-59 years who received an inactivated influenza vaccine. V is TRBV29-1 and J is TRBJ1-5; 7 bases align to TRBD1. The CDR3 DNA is TGCAGCTCCTGGACAGGAATTAGCAATCAGCCCCAGCATTTT. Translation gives CSSWTGISNQPQHF.